These 3 T cell receptor beta chains came from one sample sequenced in a study of tumor-infiltrating T cells and Merkel cell polyomavirus. Study overall: The study examined CD8+ T cells specific for the Merkel cell polyomavirus KLL epitope.

Only in-frame clones appear in the TCRdb table, and some are missing; sequencing was by immunoSEQ multiplex PCR. The sample has several thousand clones; approximately 84% are singletons. Robust Merkel cell polyomavirus Large T antigen positivity by immunohistochemistry was seen in all patients' tumors. The source material was tumor tissue. The receptors were sampled from a man between 50 and 59 years old with Merkel cell carcinoma.

The V and J genes are TRBV18 and TRBJ2-3; TRBD2 might be the D (6 bases). Germline loops: CDR1 KGHSH, CDR2 LQKENI. With 2 bases removed from V and 6 bases from J, the gap between germline ends came to 9 bases. The CDR3 has 13 amino acids. CDR3 residues: CASSPGGSDTQYF. The CDR3 coding sequence is TGTGCCAGCTCACCAGGAGGGAGCGATACGCAGTATTTT.

This clone has just a few counts. The chain combines TRBV5-1 with TRBJ2-2; D possibly corresponds to TRBD1 (5 bases). V was clipped by 0 bases and J by 1 base, with 7 bases between them. CDR1 is SGHRS, CDR2 YFSETQ, per germline. This CDR3 contains 15 residues. This chain's CDR3 is CASSLVTGNTGELFF. CDR3 DNA sequence: TGCGCCAGCAGCTTGGTAACAGGGAACACCGGGGAGCTGTTTTTT. The full variable domain, in which reference TRBV5-1 and TRBJ2-2 provide the parts outside the CDR3, is KAGVTQTPRYLIKTRGQQVTLSCSPISGHRSVSWYQQTPGQGLQFLFEYFSETQRNKGNFPGRFSGRQFSNSRSEMNVSTLELGDSALYLCASSLVTGNTGELFFGEGSRLTVL.

This clone appeared a single time. This chain joins TRBV6-1 and TRBJ1-5; possible D gene TRBD1, 5 bases. Looked up from germline, CDR1 is MNHNS and CDR2 is SASEGT. The CDR3 extends over 16 amino acids. Deletions cut 1 base from V and 6 bases from J, with 16 bases between. The chain's CDR3 is CASSEVPGLGIQPQHF. CDR3 nucleotides: TGTGCCAGCAGTGAAGTTCCAGGGTTGGGTATTCAGCCCCAGCATTTT.